Below, 19 T cell receptor beta chains from the same sample are listed, as sequenced in a study of blood T cell repertoires in COVID-19 (dated by TCRdb to the early 2020s). Library prep was done by the immunoSEQ multiplex PCR assay. Not all clones reach the TCRdb copy of this immuneACCESS table, which keeps in-frame sequences only. Checked studies attribute under half of the gap to unresolved V genes and leave the rest unexplained. A total of roughly 430,000 clones appear in this sample, 88% of them only once. Around 2% of the sample is held by the ten biggest clonotypes. Material for sequencing was PBMCs or T cells enriched from blood (not recorded which). These receptors were obtained from a woman in her thirties or forties with acute COVID-19.

This clone was observed once. V and J are TRBV20-1 and TRBJ1-1; D is perhaps TRBD1 (6 bases). The V and J ends lost 3 bases and 5 bases respectively, with 10 bases between them. Germline values: CDR1 DFQATT, CDR2 SNEGSKA (reference sequence). This CDR3 comprises 12 residues. Written as DNA, the CDR3 is TGCAGTGCTAGTCCCACAGGGACTGAAGCTTTCTTT. It encodes CSASPTGTEAFF.

This clone was detected once. The chain uses TRBV9 and TRBJ2-7, with D possibly TRBD1 on 6 matching bases. V was clipped by 4 bases and J by 1 base, with 12 bases between them. The CDR3 totals 14 residues. The germline CDR1 and CDR2 sequences are SGDLS and YYNGEE. This chain's CDR3 is CASSPRQVSYEQYF. CDR3 bases: TGTGCCAGCAGCCCCCGACAGGTGTCCTACGAGCAGTACTTC.

This chain links TRBV4-1 with TRBJ1-5, with 9 bases identical to TRBD1. V gave up 1 base and J gave up 5 bases; unmatched junction bases: 3. CDR3 length: 15 amino acids. CDR1 is MGHRA, CDR2 YSYEKL, per germline. The CDR3 protein is CASSQGQGDYQPQHF. CDR3 DNA: TGCGCCAGCAGCCAAGGACAGGGGGATTATCAGCCCCAGCATTTT.

The chain recombines TRBV27 with TRBJ1-1; 7 bases align to TRBD1. The junction had 6 bases not matched to a gene; V was cut back by 6 bases and J by 2 bases. CDR3 size: 14 residues. Germline lookup yields CDR1 MNHEY and CDR2 SMNVEV (reference sequence). CDR3 protein: CASRRDRQNTEAFF. In nucleotides, the CDR3 is TGTGCCAGCAGACGGGACAGACAAAACACTGAAGCTTTCTTT.

The J gene is TRBJ1-2, the V gene TRBV27, with 7 bases lining up with TRBD1. V shed 4 bases and J 8 bases; nucleotides not matched to a gene: 4. CDR1 and CDR2 from the germline V gene are MNHEY and SMNVEV (reference sequence). This CDR3 spans 12 amino acids. The CDR3 DNA reads as TGTGCCAGCAGTTCGACAGGGAGCGGCTACACCTTC. It is translated as CASSSTGSGYTF.

The chain carries TRBV4-1 and TRBJ1-2; 8 nucleotides agree with TRBD1. The CDR3 runs 15 residues. Germline V gene lookup returns CDR1 MGHRA and CDR2 YSYEKL. V gave up 2 bases and J gave up 4 bases; unmatched junction bases: 6. In nucleotides, the CDR3 is TGCGCCAGCAGCCAACTTTGGACAGGGAGCTATGGCTACACCTTC. Amino acids: CASSQLWTGSYGYTF.

This sequence joins TRBV3-1 (or the pseudogene TRBV3-2) and TRBJ1-4; 8 nucleotides line up with TRBD1. The CDR3 totals 15 residues. The V gene end was trimmed by 3 bases and the J gene end by 4 bases; junction bases not matched to a gene: 4. Germline assignment: CDR1 LGHDT and CDR2 YNNKEL (reference sequence). Here the CDR3 reads CASSQMGTGNEKLFF. The CDR3 coding sequence is TGTGCCAGCAGCCAGATGGGGACAGGTAATGAAAAACTGTTTTTT.

This clone appeared a single time. This chain connects TRBV6-5 to TRBJ1-2, with TRBD1 matching over 9 bases. V gave up 6 bases and J gave up 3 bases; unmatched junction bases: 8. Looked up from germline, CDR1 is MNHEY and CDR2 is SVGAGI. CDR3 length: 15 residues. The CDR3 DNA is TGTGCCAGCAGAGATACAGGGGGCTTCGACTATGGCTACACCTTC. This gives the protein CASRDTGGFDYGYTF.

V gene TRBV12-3 or TRBV12-4 combines with J gene TRBJ1-1, with TRBD1 as a possible D gene (5 bases). This CDR3 is 13 amino acids long. Trimming removed 4 bases from V and 0 bases from J, with 6 bases in between. CDR3 bases: TGTGCCAGCAGTTCGGGGGTGAACACTGAAGCTTTCTTT. Encoded protein: CASSSGVNTEAFF.

The rearrangement links TRBV24-1 to TRBJ2-3, with 8 bases lining up with TRBD1. Germline assignment: CDR1 KGHDR and CDR2 SFDVKD. The trim removed 4 bases at V and 1 base at J, leaving 6 bases unmatched. CDR3 length equals 16 residues. The CDR3 sequence: CATSEADRGGTDTQYF. In DNA, the CDR3 is TGTGCCACCAGTGAAGCCGACAGGGGTGGCACAGATACGCAGTATTTT.

The chain recombines TRBV18 with TRBJ2-3; D is unresolved. Germline-derived CDR1 and CDR2 are KGHSH and LQKENI. CDR3 size: 14 residues. V gave up 3 bases and J gave up 2 bases, with 9 bases separating them. The CDR3 spells CASSPTYSTDTQYF. The CDR3 coding sequence is TGTGCCAGCTCACCGACATATTCCACAGATACGCAGTATTTT.

This chain joins TRBV18 and TRBJ2-5; TRBD2 aligns across 7 bases. The ends lost 2 bases at V and 2 bases at J; junction bases unmatched: 2. Germline V gives CDR1 KGHSH, CDR2 LQKENI. The CDR3 runs to 14 residues. For the CDR3, the DNA is TGTGCCAGCTCACCAGCGGGACTACAAGAGACCCAGTACTTC. Translated, it gives CASSPAGLQETQYF.

This chain joins TRBV4-1 and TRBJ2-7; 13 bases fit TRBD2. Germline trimming cut 5 bases from V and 2 bases from J; bases unmatched to any gene: 3. Germline V gene data show CDR1 as MGHRA and CDR2 as YSYEKL. This CDR3 has 15 amino acids. The CDR3 coding sequence is TGCGCCAGCAGCGACGGGACTAGCGGGACCTACGAGCAGTACTTC. This gives the protein CASSDGTSGTYEQYF.

This chain uses TRBV28 with TRBJ2-2, with a possible D match to TRBD2 (5 bases). Per germline, CDR1 MDHEN and CDR2 SYDVKM. Trimming stripped 7 bases from V and 4 bases from J, with 10 bases between. The CDR3 consists of 13 residues. CDR3 nucleotide sequence: TGTGCCAGCATCAAAGGGAGCACCGGGGAGCTGTTTTTT. Its protein product is CASIKGSTGELFF.

The chain links TRBV27 to TRBJ2-7; TRBD2 matches at 8 bases. The trim removed 4 bases at V and 6 bases at J, leaving 5 bases unmatched. Germline V gives CDR1 MNHEY, CDR2 SMNVEV (reference sequence). The length of the CDR3 is 13 residues. This CDR3 reads CASSSTSVGEQYF. CDR3 sequence (DNA): TGTGCCAGCAGTTCGACTAGCGTCGGCGAGCAGTACTTC.

This clone was picked up many times. The genes are TRBV11-2 and TRBJ2-7, with D perhaps TRBD2 (5 bases). Germline values: CDR1 SGHAT, CDR2 FQNNGV. V shed 2 bases and J shed 1 base, with 9 bases lying between them. The CDR3 has 14 residues. The CDR3 DNA is TGTGCCAGCAGCTTATTATGGGAGTCCTACGAGCAGTACTTC. The encoded protein is CASSLLWESYEQYF.

This clone was counted once. This chain connects TRBV5-5 to TRBJ2-3, with D tentatively TRBD1 (5 bases). V was trimmed by 4 bases and J by 4 bases, leaving 22 bases between them. This CDR3 spans 17 amino acids. Per the germline V gene, CDR1 is SGHKS and CDR2 is YYEKEE (reference sequence). CDR3 in amino acids: CASSLDKGHLSPDTQYF. CDR3 coding DNA: TGTGCCAGCAGCCTAGATAAAGGACACTTGTCTCCAGATACGCAGTATTTT.

V is TRBV9 and J is TRBJ2-2; maybe TRBD1 (6 bases). This CDR3 is 15 amino acids long. In germline, CDR1 is SGDLS, CDR2 YYNGEE. Trimming removed 0 bases from V and 2 bases from J, with 8 bases in between. The CDR3 DNA reads as TGTGCCAGCAGCGTAGGGACAGTTAACACCGGGGAGCTGTTTTTT. It yields the protein CASSVGTVNTGELFF.

V gene TRBV27 combines with J gene TRBJ2-2; 12 bases agree with TRBD1. Unmatched junction bases numbered 8, after V lost 3 bases and J lost 3 bases. Germline lookup yields CDR1 MNHEY and CDR2 SMNVEV (reference sequence). This CDR3 region has 18 residues. The CDR3: CASSFGTGGYLDTGELFF. CDR3 sequence (DNA): TGTGCCAGCAGTTTTGGGACAGGGGGCTACCTGGACACCGGGGAGCTGTTTTTT.